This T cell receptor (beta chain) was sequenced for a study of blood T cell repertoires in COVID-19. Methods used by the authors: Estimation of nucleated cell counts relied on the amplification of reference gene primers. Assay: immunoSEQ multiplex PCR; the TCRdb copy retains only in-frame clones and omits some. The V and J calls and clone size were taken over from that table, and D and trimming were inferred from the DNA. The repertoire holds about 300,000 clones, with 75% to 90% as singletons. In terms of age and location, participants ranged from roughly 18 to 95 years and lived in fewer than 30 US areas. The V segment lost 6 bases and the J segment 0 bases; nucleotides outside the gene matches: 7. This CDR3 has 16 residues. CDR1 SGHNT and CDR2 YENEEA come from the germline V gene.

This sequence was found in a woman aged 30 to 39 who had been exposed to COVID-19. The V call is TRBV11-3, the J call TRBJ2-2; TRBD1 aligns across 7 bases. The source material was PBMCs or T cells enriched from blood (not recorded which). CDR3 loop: CASRDGDRPNTGELFF. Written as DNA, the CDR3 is TGTGCCAGCAGGGACGGGGACAGACCGAACACCGGGGAGCTGTTTTTT.